This TCR beta chain originates from a study of T cell changes during pregnancy in multiple sclerosis. Germline-derived CDR1 and CDR2 are SGHTA and FQGTGA. CDR3 length equals 16 residues. The V end was cut by 5 bases, the J end by 7 bases, with 21 bases between. This table comes from immunoSEQ multiplex PCR, and its TCRdb copy is limited to in-frame clones, with some not included. The sample shows some 40,000 clones, roughly 93% of them seen only once. This clonotype was obtained from a female donor with multiple sclerosis, enrolled in a pregnancy study. The chain joins TRBV7-3 to TRBJ2-1, with D possibly being TRBD2 (6 bases). Sequences were derived from CD4+ T cells from peripheral blood mononuclear cells, sampled in the first trimester of pregnancy. The CDR3 protein is CASSAYRDLKGNEQFF. The CDR3 nucleotides are TGTGCCAGCAGCGCATACCGGGACTTAAAGGGGAATGAGCAGTTCTTC. Combining the CDR3 with reference TRBV7-3 and TRBJ2-1 gives the whole variable domain GAGVSQTPSNKVTEKGKYVELRCDPISGHTALYWYRQSLGQGPEFLIYFQGTGAADDSGLPNDRFFAVRPEGSVSTLKIQRTERGDSAVYLCASSAYRDLKGNEQFFGPGTRLTVL.